This T cell receptor (beta chain) was recovered during a study of graft-versus-host responses after intestinal transplantation. From germline, CDR1 is SGHAT and CDR2 FQNNGV. Trimming pared 0 bases from V and 3 bases from J, leaving 8 bases between. The CDR3 has 14 residues. Study-level points and caveats: Recipient marrow showed GvH clones, some seen first in ileum or blood.

Generated by immunoSEQ multiplex PCR, the TCRdb table keeps only in-frame clones and is missing some. Here the sample spans some 45,000 clones, approximately 94% being singletons. On this clone: Its antigen is not identified.

This sample comprised PBMCs, obtained around 330 days after intestinal transplant. This rearrangement joins TRBV11-2 to TRBJ1-1; D is undetermined. This receptor was identified in a human patient who received an intestinal transplant, so some T cells may come from the graft donor. In nucleotides, the CDR3 is TGTGCCAGCAGCTTAGATGTTTTGGACACTGAAGCTTTCTTT. Translating it yields CASSLDVLDTEAFF.